This paragraph covers one T cell receptor beta chain sequence. The specificity of this receptor is unknown. No much larger clone is present one base from it, and per-base qualities are unavailable. Taken from cysteine to phenylalanine, the CDR3 has 15 residues. The CDR3 DNA has 45 bases and is translated from base 1. Unmatched junction bases come to 12, with V trimmed by 6 bases and J by 9 bases. According to the germline V gene, CDR1 reads LGHNT and CDR2 reads FRNRAP. The data belong to a study of blood T cell repertoires in COVID-19 (dated by TCRdb to 2020 to 2021). Regarding the research as a whole: The collaborator samples originated in the United States, Italy and Spain and spanned the acute and convalescent phases of COVID-19. The repertoires were released in a freely available public database intended as a resource for research on the immune response to SARS-CoV-2. The prospective study material was composed of cDNA or gDNA derived from T cells, B-cell-depleted T cells, or PBMCs. Subjects who had been exposed to COVID-19, were actively infected with it, or had recovered from it provided the deeply sampled blood TCRbeta repertoires that made up the dataset. Where HLA class I and class II types were available, the types were taken from metadata supplied by the sample provider, not from assay-based typing. The sample metadata nearly always contained a de-identified subject ID, COVID-19 status, age in years and sex. The samples were drawn from two sources: the first 160 participants of the ongoing ImmuneRACE study, and approximately 1,300 subjects contributed by 6 global collaborators. General findings and caveats noted by the study authors: The amount of clinical and demographic metadata varied by source and participant and was provided uncurated.

The immunoSEQ Assay, a bias-controlled multiplex PCR, was used to amplify TCRbeta CDR3 regions from genomic DNA. Under the source paper's analysis protocol: Nucleated cell counts per sample were estimated from amplification of reference gene primers within the assay. Sequence reads were collapsed and filtered to measure the absolute abundance of every unique TCRbeta CDR3 rearrangement. For each sample, productive Simpson clonality was calculated as the square root of Simpson's diversity index over productive rearrangements. TCRdb retrieved this table from immuneACCESS and kept in-frame rearrangements only. Not all clones are present; in checked studies, unresolved V genes account for under half, and no reason is known for the remainder. Clonal size and the V and J genes are those of that table, whereas D and trimming came from the DNA. The sample table lists around 300,000 clones, approximately 86% of them with a count of one. 2.6% of the sample belongs to the ten largest clones.

Enrolling through a virtual design, the prospective study's participants ranged in age from roughly 18 to 89 years and lived across some 22 United States geographic areas. Cohort assignment in the prospective study relied on participant-reported clinical history from a screening survey and a study questionnaire. ImmuneRACE Cohort 3 recovered participants were defined by two consecutive negative NP/OP PCR tests, healthcare professional clearance, or symptom resolution. Each participant in the prospective study had whole blood, serum and a nasopharyngeal or oropharyngeal swab collected by mobile phlebotomists. Additional blood draws and questionnaires over an approximately two-month period could optionally be provided by prospective study participants. Blood samples from the prospective study were shipped frozen or at room temperature prior to DNA extraction.

This sequence was found in a woman between 18 and 29 years old who had recovered from COVID-19. Sequencing used PBMCs or T cells enriched from blood (not recorded which). The receptor chain draws on TRBV12-5 and TRBJ1-1, and TRBD1 matches 11 of the central bases. The DNA sequence is as follows: TGTGCTAGTGGACCTGGACAGGGGGCGAAAATGAAAGCTTTCTTT. Translated, it gives CASGPGQGAKMKAFF.